The clone carrying this TCR beta chain was detected many times. Its antigen is as yet unknown. Trimming pared 3 bases from V and 0 bases from J, leaving 13 bases between. CDR3 size: 15 residues. Per germline, CDR1 DFQATT and CDR2 SNEGSKA (reference sequence). The data originate from a study of CD8 T cells in ankylosing spondylitis. Making use of molecular barcodes, quantitative 5'-RACE generated TCR beta libraries. TCRdb re-called the 5' RACE reads with MiXCR, one entry per CDR3 protein. The sample contains about 240,000 distinct CDR3 sequences, 8.6% of which appear only once. Findings and limits, study-wide: In ankylosing spondylitis blood, a motif of roughly 8 highly homologous TCR beta variants appeared characteristic. There were earlier reports of some motif variants in reactive arthritis synovial fluid and blood.

Sequenced: blood, either unsorted or a sorted T cell fraction (not recorded which). The chain employs TRBV20-1 and TRBJ2-3; D remains ambiguous. This TCR was sampled from a male donor with ankylosing spondylitis or in good health (not recorded which). The CDR3, as DNA: TGCAGTGCTAGCCTCAGCACTTCTAGCACAGATACGCAGTATTTT. Translating it yields CSASLSTSSTDTQYF.